The clone carrying this T cell receptor (beta chain) has only a few counts. Its target is not known. TCRdb re-called the RT-PCR reads through MiXCR, storing one row per CDR3 protein. This repertoire shows 800,000 or so distinct CDR3 sequences, 21% found once; its top ten account for 10%. Trimming cost V 5 bases and J 3 bases; bases outside gene matches: 5. CDR1 SEHNR and CDR2 FQNEAQ come from the germline V gene (reference sequence). The CDR3 has 16 amino acids. The data were obtained in a study of response to subunit inactivated influenza vaccine. Whole-study results and caveats: A suggestion made by the authors is that each seasonal influenza vaccination recruits few new T cells.

This clonotype was obtained from a man in his fifties who received an inactivated influenza vaccine. The input for sequencing was PBMCs from blood, taken around 5 days after vaccination. The V and J genes are TRBV7-9 and TRBJ2-1; 12 bases match TRBD1. The CDR3 nucleotides are TGTGCCAGCAGCGGGGGACAGGGGGCTGGCTACAATGAGCAGTTCTTC. Residues: CASSGGQGAGYNEQFF.